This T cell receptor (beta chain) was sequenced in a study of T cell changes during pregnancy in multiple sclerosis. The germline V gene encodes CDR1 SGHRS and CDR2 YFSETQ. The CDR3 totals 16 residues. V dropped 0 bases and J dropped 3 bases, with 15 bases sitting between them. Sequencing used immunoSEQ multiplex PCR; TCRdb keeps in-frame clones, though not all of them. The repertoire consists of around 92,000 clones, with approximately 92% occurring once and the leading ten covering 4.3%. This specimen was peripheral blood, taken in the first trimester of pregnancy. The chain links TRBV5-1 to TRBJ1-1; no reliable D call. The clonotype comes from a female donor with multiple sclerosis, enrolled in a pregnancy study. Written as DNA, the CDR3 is TGCGCCAGCAGCTTGGGGGGTGGGGTAGCGGACACTGAAGCTTTCTTT. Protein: CASSLGGGVADTEAFF.